These T cell receptor beta chains were read from a single sample in a study of identical twins. TCRdb ran MiXCR on the 5' RACE reads and lists one entry per CDR3 protein. The table includes around 680,000 distinct CDR3 sequences, around 8.6% detected once. The same specimen was also included in a second study, on yellow fever vaccine responses in identical twins.

Input material: PBMCs. All receptors come from a woman aged 18-29 years in good health. CDR3s include the opening cysteine and the closing phenylalanine or tryptophan. A D gene is named only where the DNA matches it firmly. Not all rows give a size; the values are once, few, many and, for expanded clones, a class.

j_call,clone_size,d_call,v_call,cdr3_length,cdr3_nt,cdr3_aa
TRBJ2-3,few,TRBD2,TRBV2,15,TGTGCCAGCAGTTTCCAGCGGGGGAAGGCAGATACGCAGTATTTT,CASSFQRGKADTQYF
TRBJ1-4,.,TRBD1,TRBV20-1,16,TGCAGTGCTAGATATGGGACAGGGCAGGGTAATGAAAAACTGTTTTTT,CSARYGTGQGNEKLFF
TRBJ2-5,few,TRBD1,TRBV10-3,14,TGTGCCATCAGTGAGTCAACAGGGGGGGAGACCCAGTACTTC,CAISESTGGETQYF
TRBJ1-6,.,.,TRBV7-9,15,TGTGCCAGCAGCTTAGCCGTGGGTAGGGAAGCACCCCTCCACTTT,CASSLAVGREAPLHF
TRBJ2-3,few,.,TRBV7-2,14,TGTGCCAGCAGCCTTGGCTGGGAATCAGATACGCAGTATTTT,CASSLGWESDTQYF
TRBJ2-7,few,TRBD2,TRBV6-5,14,TGTGCCAGCAGTTACGGGACTAGCGGGCTTGAGCAGTACTTC,CASSYGTSGLEQYF
TRBJ2-3,.,TRBD2,TRBV27,16,TGTGCCAGCGGCATCCAGGCGGGGGGGCCCACAGATACGCAGTATTTT,CASGIQAGGPTDTQYF
TRBJ1-2,few,TRBD1,TRBV28,14,TGTGCCAGCAGTTTGTTACAGGGGCAGAGAGGCTACACCTTC,CASSLLQGQRGYTF
TRBJ2-3,.,TRBD1,TRBV24-1,18,TGTGCCACCAGTGGGGGGACAGGGGGCCAACAATGGACAGATACGCAGTATTTT,CATSGGTGGQQWTDTQYF
TRBJ1-1,few,.,TRBV24-1,11,TGTGCCACCAGCCAGGGACTGGAAGCTTTCTTT,CATSQGLEAFF
TRBJ2-1,few,.,TRBV20-1,12,TGCAGCCATATGGGACTTCACAATGAGCAGTTCTTC,CSHMGLHNEQFF